These 15 T cell receptor beta chains came from one sample sequenced in a study of cytomegalovirus exposure and HLA in healthy donors. Sequencing used immunoSEQ multiplex PCR; TCRdb keeps in-frame clones, though not all of them. The data show fewer than 200,000 clones, 85% seen once. The sample taken for sequencing was PBMCs. Source of these receptors: a young man in good health and CMV-seropositive.

The chain joins TRBV4-2 to TRBJ1-2; no definite D call. The CDR3 spans 15 residues. CDR1 is LGHNA, CDR2 YNFKEQ, per germline. The V gene lost 6 bases and the J gene lost 2 bases, with 16 bases spanning the gap. The CDR3 sequence: CASRSPIRSNYGYTF. The CDR3 nucleotides are TGTGCCAGCAGATCCCCGATCAGGTCCAACTATGGCTACACCTTC.

This clone has only a few counts. V gene TRBV7-3 combines with J gene TRBJ2-1; a weak D match, TRBD1 (6 bases). The germline V gene has CDR1 SGHTA and CDR2 FQGTGA. V shed 7 bases and J shed 4 bases, with 17 bases lying between them. There are 15 residues in the CDR3. The CDR3 DNA reads TGTGCCAGCATGTCCTCCCCGGACAGTTACAATGAGCAGTTCTTC. Protein sequence: CASMSSPDSYNEQFF. The full variable domain, rest sourced from reference TRBV7-3 and TRBJ2-1, is GAGVSQTPSNKVTEKGKYVELRCDPISGHTALYWYRQSLGQGPEFLIYFQGTGAADDSGLPNDRFFAVRPEGSVSTLKIQRTERGDSAVYLCASMSSPDSYNEQFFGPGTRLTVL.

A note on this clone: One junction end disagrees with the germline gene, perhaps due to a read error. The chain couples TRBV19 to TRBJ1-5; tentative D call: TRBD1 (6 bases). Germline assignment: CDR1 LNHDA and CDR2 SQIVND (reference sequence). The CDR3 is 13 amino acids. CDR3 in DNA: TGTGCCAGCAGTAATCAGGGGAATCAGCCCCAGCATTTT. As protein: CASSNQGNQPQHF.

This clone was picked up one time. V and J are TRBV5-1 and TRBJ2-1, with 13 bases lining up with TRBD2. The CDR3 extends over 15 amino acids. After removal of 4 bases from V and 4 bases from J, the junction contained 2 bases not matched to a gene. The V gene's germline CDR1 is SGHRS and CDR2 YFSETQ. The CDR3 loop is CASSELAGGYNEQFF. CDR3 sequence (DNA): TGCGCCAGCAGCGAACTAGCGGGAGGGTACAATGAGCAGTTCTTC.

The chain has TRBV5-6 and TRBJ1-2, with 9 bases lining up with TRBD1. The V gene's germline CDR1 is SGHDT and CDR2 YYEEEE. There are 14 residues in the CDR3. V trimming: 6 bases; J trimming: 3 bases; junction bases outside the gene matches: 6. This chain's CDR3 is CASTETGGDYGYTF. Here the CDR3 DNA reads TGTGCCAGCACCGAGACAGGGGGAGACTATGGCTACACCTTC.

V gene TRBV23-1 combines with J gene TRBJ1-3; maybe TRBD1 (6 bases). TRBV23-1 is marked as an open reading frame, function uncertain. The CDR3 contains 12 residues. V gave up 6 bases and J gave up 4 bases, with 7 bases separating them. In DNA form, the CDR3 reads TGCGCCAGCAGCGGACAGGGAAACACCATATATTTT. Translation gives CASSGQGNTIYF.

The rearrangement joins TRBV29-1 to TRBJ1-1, with D maybe TRBD1 (6 bases). The CDR3 consists of 11 residues. Trimming removed 5 bases from V and 6 bases from J, with 10 bases in between. Germline V lookup: CDR1 SQVTM, CDR2 ANQGSEA. CDR3 sequence (DNA): TGCAGCGTTCTGGGGGCTTCTGAAGCTTTCTTT. This gives the protein CSVLGASEAFF. The full variable domain, with the rest looked up from reference TRBV29-1 and TRBJ1-1, is SAVISQKPSRDICQRGTSLTIQCQVDSQVTMMFWYRQQPGQSLTLIATANQGSEATYESGFVIDKFPISRPNLTFSTLTVSNMSPEDSSIYLCSVLGASEAFFGQGTRLTVV.

The genes are TRBV2 and TRBJ2-1; TRBD1 is a possible D gene (5 bases). V was clipped by 7 bases and J by 4 bases, with 17 bases between them. This CDR3 comprises 15 residues. The germline CDR1 and CDR2 sequences are SNHLY and FYNNEI. The CDR3, as DNA: TGTGCCAGCACCCTGTTAGGGGCCCCGTACAATGAGCAGTTCTTC. It translates to CASTLLGAPYNEQFF.

This clone was seen just once. This chain connects TRBV6-1 to TRBJ2-7; 9 bases fit TRBD2. The CDR3 is 15 amino acids. Germline V gives CDR1 MNHNS, CDR2 SASEGT. V was clipped by 6 bases and J by 4 bases; unmatched bases: 10. This chain's CDR3 is CASSTGLAHKYEQYF. The CDR3 nucleotides read TGTGCCAGCAGCACTGGACTAGCGCACAAATACGAGCAGTACTTC.

The chain employs TRBV27 and TRBJ2-1, with 11 bases identical to TRBD1. There are 15 residues in the CDR3. V was clipped by 8 bases and J by 6 bases; unmatched bases: 9. The germline gives CDR1 MNHEY, CDR2 SMNVEV (reference sequence). The CDR3 sequence: CASAIMGQGGNEQFF. DNA of the CDR3: TGTGCCAGCGCCATTATGGGACAGGGGGGCAATGAGCAGTTCTTC.

The chain recombines TRBV27 with TRBJ2-1, with TRBD2 identical over 12 bases. The trim removed 5 bases at V and 7 bases at J, leaving 9 bases unmatched. The germline V gene encodes CDR1 MNHEY and CDR2 SMNVEV (reference sequence). The CDR3 consists of 16 residues. The CDR3 reads CASSPSSGGALNEQFF. As DNA, the CDR3 is TGTGCCAGCAGTCCATCTAGCGGGGGGGCCCTAAATGAGCAGTTCTTC.

The J gene is TRBJ2-1, the V gene TRBV12-5; D uncertain. This CDR3 is built from 11 residues. The V end lost 3 bases, the J end lost 6 bases, and 3 bases lay between the germline ends. The V gene's germline CDR1 is LGHNT and CDR2 FRNRAP. CDR3 sequence (DNA): TGTGCTAGTGGTTTCGGCAATGAGCAGTTCTTC. This gives the protein CASGFGNEQFF.

For the CDR3, the DNA is TGTGCCAGCTCGCCTGGAACAGGGATCACTGAAGCTTTCTTT. This codes for CASSPGTGITEAFF. The chain couples TRBV18 to TRBJ1-1; possibly TRBD1 for D (6 bases). The germline V and J ends were trimmed by 6 bases and 4 bases, with 15 bases remaining between them. The germline V gene encodes CDR1 KGHSH and CDR2 LQKENI. The CDR3 totals 14 residues.

V usage is TRBV19 and J usage is TRBJ2-3; no clear D gene. This CDR3 is 13 amino acids long. From germline, CDR1 is LNHDA and CDR2 SQIVND (reference sequence). V gave up 6 bases and J gave up 6 bases, with 13 bases separating them. The CDR3 loop is CASSLSVLDTQYF. The CDR3 coding sequence is TGTGCCAGTAGCCTTTCCGTCTTGGATACGCAGTATTTT.

The chain carries TRBV6-5 and TRBJ1-2, with D uncertain. CDR3 length: 13 amino acids. Trimming pared 4 bases from V and 3 bases from J, leaving 9 bases between. CDR1 is MNHEY, CDR2 SVGAGI, per germline. The CDR3 protein is CASSLGSDYGYTF. CDR3 nucleotides: TGTGCCAGCAGTTTAGGCAGCGACTATGGCTACACCTTC.